The following is a T cell receptor (beta chain) sequence with its context. The specificity of this receptor is unknown. No much larger clonotype is one base removed from it; base qualities were not supplied. The data were obtained in a study of T cell responses to AZD1222 COVID-19 vaccine (dated by TCRdb to about 2021). About the study as a whole: TCR sequencing covered over 230 trial participants: about 210 given two doses of AZD1222 and 26 given two doses of MenACWY control vaccine. Enrollment into the trials was organized by age into subgroups of 18-55, 56-69 and 70-plus years, and those subgroups contained roughly 140, 27 and 60 TCR-sequenced participants, respectively.

What this sample's time point label stands for: sample from adult after SARS-CoV-2 infection, after symptom onset. A couple of convalescent COVID-19 patients, sampled after symptom onset from adults with prior SARS-CoV-2 infection, were also TCR-sequenced for comparison. CDR1 and CDR2 are read off the germline V gene as SGHRS and YFSETQ. From the cysteine up to the phenylalanine, the CDR3 has a length of 17 residues. The only DNA kept is the CDR3, 51 bases in frame from the first base. Unmatched junction bases come to 10, with V trimmed by 2 bases and J by 6 bases. General study outcomes and caveats: After two AZD1222 doses, both the breadth and the depth of spike-specific TCRs were significantly higher than at day 0 and than in MenACWY recipients. Vaccine-associated CD4 TCRs spanned the whole spike protein, with dominant responses in regions 160-218 and 743-854. The 56-69-year group was small, and its depth increase did not reach significance, likely because of low power. Conclusions about previously exposed vaccinees are limited, since just 5 or 6 AZD1222 recipients were seropositive for SARS-CoV-2 at baseline. Participants were mostly white British and included more females than males, and it was suggested by the authors that clonal diversity may have been underestimated. Reportedly, almost half of the unique spike-specific TCRs recognized epitopes lying outside the regions that are mutated in the B.1.351 and B.1.1.7 variants. Because no day 14 peak-response samples were available, repertoires were characterized only after the peak T cell response.

The CDR3 regions of human TCRbeta chains were subjected to immunosequencing. The source study handled its data this way. TCRs in the repertoires were matched against a reference library of SARS-CoV-2-specific TCRs that had been generated with the MIRA antigen-specificity platform. Breadth meant the fraction of unique TCRs that were SARS-CoV-2-associated, whereas depth meant the fraction of total T cells that were SARS-CoV-2-associated. Using the MIRA data, each spike-specific TCR was mapped to the spike region that the TCR reacts to and placed in a CD4 or CD8 class. Log10-transformed breadth and depth values were compared by one-way ANOVA with Sidak's multiple comparisons tests. The source is immuneACCESS, and TCRdb retained only in-frame sequences with V and J called. Part of the clones is not carried over; for the studies checked, unresolved V genes explain less than half of this, and the remainder is unexplained. The V and J calls and clone size come from that table; D and trimming were worked out from the DNA. For this sample there are more than 150,000 clones; 70% to 90% appear just once. Together, the top ten hold more than 6.5% of the sample.

The V gene is TRBV5-1 and the J gene is TRBJ2-2, with 10 bases aligning to TRBD1. The TCR originated in an adult who had recovered from COVID-19. The source was peripheral blood, collected after recovery from COVID-19. CDR3 reads: CASSFGTGAELAGELFF. The sequence in DNA is TGCGCCAGCAGCTTCGGGACAGGGGCCGAGTTGGCCGGGGAGCTGTTTTTT. With the portions outside the CDR3 filled from the reference TRBV5-1 and TRBJ2-2 genes, the complete variable region becomes KAGVTQTPRYLIKTRGQQVTLSCSPISGHRSVSWYQQTPGQGLQFLFEYFSETQRNKGNFPGRFSGRQFSNSRSEMNVSTLELGDSALYLCASSFGTGAELAGELFFGEGSRLTVL.